This T cell receptor beta chain was obtained from a study of technical replicates of blood from a few donors (dated by TCRdb to the late 2010s). Library preparation used the immunoSEQ multiplex PCR assay. The table was pulled from immuneACCESS by TCRdb, which kept in-frame rearrangements only. Such tables lose some clones; where checked, under half of the loss comes from unresolved V genes, and the rest has no known cause. The sample contains around 85,000 clones, about 95% of them found a single time. Approximately 0.25% of the sample is held by the ten biggest clonotypes. Including cysteine and phenylalanine, the CDR3 has 14 amino acids. Only the CDR3 DNA stays, 42 bases, in frame from base 1. CDR1 and CDR2 are read off the germline V gene as SNHLY and FYNNEI. Trimming removed 2 bases from V and 4 bases from J, leaving 9 bases between the germline ends. Concerning this clone itself: Its antigen is still unknown. Nothing much larger sits one base from this clone, and base qualities are not available.

The sequence derives from a human donor in good health. The sequence joins TRBV2 to TRBJ1-3; tentative D gene TRBD1, with 6 bases matching. The sequencing input was T cells isolated from PBMCs. The base sequence is TGTGCCAGCAGTGAACAGGGGACCGGAAACACCATATATTTT. Its protein is CASSEQGTGNTIYF. When the CDR3 is completed using the reference TRBV2 and TRBJ1-3 genes on either side, the full variable domain is EPEVTQTPSHQVTQMGQEVILRCVPISNHLYFYWYRQILGQKVEFLVSFYNNEISEKSEIFDDQFSVERPDGSNFTLKIRSTKLEDSAMYFCASSEQGTGNTIYFGEGSWLTVV.